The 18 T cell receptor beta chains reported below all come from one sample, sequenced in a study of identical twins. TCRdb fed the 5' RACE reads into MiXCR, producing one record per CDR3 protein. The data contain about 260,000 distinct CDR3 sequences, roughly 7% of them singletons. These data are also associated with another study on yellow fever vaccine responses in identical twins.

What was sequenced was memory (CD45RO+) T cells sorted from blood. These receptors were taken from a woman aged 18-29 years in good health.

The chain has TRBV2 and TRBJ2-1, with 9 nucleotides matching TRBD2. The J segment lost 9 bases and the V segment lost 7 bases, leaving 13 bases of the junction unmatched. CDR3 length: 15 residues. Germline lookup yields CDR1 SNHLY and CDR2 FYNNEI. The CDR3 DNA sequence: TGTGCCAGCACTCAGCGGGGGGACTCTTATGGTGAGCAGTTCTTC. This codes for CASTQRGDSYGEQFF.

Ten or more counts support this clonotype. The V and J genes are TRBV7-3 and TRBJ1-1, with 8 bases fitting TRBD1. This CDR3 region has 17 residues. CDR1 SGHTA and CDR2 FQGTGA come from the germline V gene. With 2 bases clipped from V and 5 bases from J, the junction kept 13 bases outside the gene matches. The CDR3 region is CASSLGRTGRKGTEAFF. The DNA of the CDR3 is TGTGCCAGCAGCTTAGGCCGGACAGGGCGGAAGGGGACTGAAGCTTTCTTT. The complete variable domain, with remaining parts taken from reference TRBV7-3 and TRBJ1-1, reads GAGVSQTPSNKVTEKGKYVELRCDPISGHTALYWYRQSLGQGPEFLIYFQGTGAADDSGLPNDRFFAVRPEGSVSTLKIQRTERGDSAVYLCASSLGRTGRKGTEAFFGQGTRLTVV.

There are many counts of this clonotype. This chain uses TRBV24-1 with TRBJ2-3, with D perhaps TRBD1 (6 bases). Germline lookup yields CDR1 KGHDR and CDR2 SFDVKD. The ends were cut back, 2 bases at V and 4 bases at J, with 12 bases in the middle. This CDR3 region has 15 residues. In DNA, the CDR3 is TGTGCCACCAGTGATTCGTATTACAGGGCAGATACGCAGTATTTT. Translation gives CATSDSYYRADTQYF.

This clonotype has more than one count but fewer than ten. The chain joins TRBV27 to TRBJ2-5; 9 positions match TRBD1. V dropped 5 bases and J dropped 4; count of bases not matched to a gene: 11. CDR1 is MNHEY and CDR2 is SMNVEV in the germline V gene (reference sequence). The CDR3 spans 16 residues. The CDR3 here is CASSPRGWGQGETQYF. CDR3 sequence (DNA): TGTGCCAGCAGTCCCCGGGGGTGGGGACAGGGAGAGACCCAGTACTTC.

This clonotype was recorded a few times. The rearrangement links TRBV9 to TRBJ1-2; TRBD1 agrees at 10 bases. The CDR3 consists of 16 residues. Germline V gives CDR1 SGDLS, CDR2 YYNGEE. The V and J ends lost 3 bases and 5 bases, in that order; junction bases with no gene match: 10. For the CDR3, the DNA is TGTGCCAGCAGCGCTCAAGGACAGGGGGTACAGTATGGCTACACCTTC. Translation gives CASSAQGQGVQYGYTF.

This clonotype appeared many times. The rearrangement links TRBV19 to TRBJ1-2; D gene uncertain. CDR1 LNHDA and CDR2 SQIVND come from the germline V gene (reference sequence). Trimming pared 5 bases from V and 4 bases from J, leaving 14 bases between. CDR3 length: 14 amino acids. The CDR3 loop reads CASSWTQEGYGYTF. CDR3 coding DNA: TGTGCCAGTAGTTGGACGCAGGAAGGCTATGGCTACACCTTC.

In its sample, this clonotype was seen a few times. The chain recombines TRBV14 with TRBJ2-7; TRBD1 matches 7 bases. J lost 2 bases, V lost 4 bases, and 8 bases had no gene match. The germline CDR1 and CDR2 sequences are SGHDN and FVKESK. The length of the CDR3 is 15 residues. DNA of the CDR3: TGTGCCAGCAGCCCGGGACAGTCACTCGCCTACGAGCAGTACTTC. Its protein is CASSPGQSLAYEQYF.

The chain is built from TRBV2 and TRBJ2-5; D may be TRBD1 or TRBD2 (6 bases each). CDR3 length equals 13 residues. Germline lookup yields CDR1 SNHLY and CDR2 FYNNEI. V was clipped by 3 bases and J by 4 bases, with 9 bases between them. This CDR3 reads CASSDGGLETQYF. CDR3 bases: TGTGCCAGCAGTGATGGGGGGCTAGAGACCCAGTACTTC. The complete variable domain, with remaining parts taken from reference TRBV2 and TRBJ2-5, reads EPEVTQTPSHQVTQMGQEVILRCVPISNHLYFYWYRQILGQKVEFLVSFYNNEISEKSEIFDDQFSVERPDGSNFTLKIRSTKLEDSAMYFCASSDGGLETQYFGPGTRLLVL.

The CDR3, as DNA: TGTGCCAGCAGCTCTGGTTCTGGAGTAGGCACAGATACGCAGTATTTT. It is translated as CASSSGSGVGTDTQYF. The V call is TRBV3-1, the J call TRBJ2-3; D is unresolved. There are 16 residues in the CDR3. V lost 5 bases to trimming and J lost 1 base, with 16 bases between them. The germline CDR1 and CDR2 sequences are LGHDT and YNNKEL (reference sequence).

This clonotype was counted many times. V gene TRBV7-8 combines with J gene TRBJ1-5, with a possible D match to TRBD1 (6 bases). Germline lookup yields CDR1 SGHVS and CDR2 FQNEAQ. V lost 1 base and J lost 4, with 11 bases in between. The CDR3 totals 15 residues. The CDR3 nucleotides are TGTGCCAGCAGCTTAGGACCTCAGGGGAATCAGCCCCAGCATTTT. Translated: CASSLGPQGNQPQHF.

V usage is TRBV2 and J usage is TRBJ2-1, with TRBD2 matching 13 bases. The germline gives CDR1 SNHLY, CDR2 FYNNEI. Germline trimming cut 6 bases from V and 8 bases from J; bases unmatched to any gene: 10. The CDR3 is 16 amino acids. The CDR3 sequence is CASSVEGTSGTYEQFF. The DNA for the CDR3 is TGTGCCAGCAGCGTTGAAGGGACTAGCGGGACCTATGAGCAGTTCTTC.

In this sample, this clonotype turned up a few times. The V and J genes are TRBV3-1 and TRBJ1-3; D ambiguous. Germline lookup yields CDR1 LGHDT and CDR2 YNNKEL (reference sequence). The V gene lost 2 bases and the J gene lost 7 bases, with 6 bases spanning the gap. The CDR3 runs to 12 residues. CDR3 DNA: TGTGCCAGCAGCCAAAGGGAGAACACCATATATTTT. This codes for CASSQRENTIYF.

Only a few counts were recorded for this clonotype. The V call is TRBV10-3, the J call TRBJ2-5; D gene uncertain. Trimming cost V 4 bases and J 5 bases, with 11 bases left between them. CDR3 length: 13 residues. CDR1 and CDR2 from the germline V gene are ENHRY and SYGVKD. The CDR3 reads CAISGGLGETQYF. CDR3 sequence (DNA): TGTGCCATCAGTGGCGGCCTCGGGGAGACCCAGTACTTC.

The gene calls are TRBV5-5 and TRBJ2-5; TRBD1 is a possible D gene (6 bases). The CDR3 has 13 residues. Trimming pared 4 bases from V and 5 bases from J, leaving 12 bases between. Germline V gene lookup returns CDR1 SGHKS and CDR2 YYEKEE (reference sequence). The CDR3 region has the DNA TGTGCCAGCAGCGAGGGGGTCCGGGAGACCCAGTACTTC. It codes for CASSEGVRETQYF.

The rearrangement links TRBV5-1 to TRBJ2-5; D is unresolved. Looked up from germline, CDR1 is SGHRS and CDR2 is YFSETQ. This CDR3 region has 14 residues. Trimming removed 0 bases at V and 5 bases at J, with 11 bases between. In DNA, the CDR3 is TGCGCCAGCAGCTTGGCTTTAGCCGGCGAGACCCAGTACTTC. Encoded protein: CASSLALAGETQYF.

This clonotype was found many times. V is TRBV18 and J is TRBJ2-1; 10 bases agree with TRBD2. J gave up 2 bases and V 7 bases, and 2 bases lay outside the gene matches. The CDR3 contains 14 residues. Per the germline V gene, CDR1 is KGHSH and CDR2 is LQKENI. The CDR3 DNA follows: TGTGCCAGCTACAGCGGGGGGGCCTACAATGAGCAGTTCTTC. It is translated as CASYSGGAYNEQFF.

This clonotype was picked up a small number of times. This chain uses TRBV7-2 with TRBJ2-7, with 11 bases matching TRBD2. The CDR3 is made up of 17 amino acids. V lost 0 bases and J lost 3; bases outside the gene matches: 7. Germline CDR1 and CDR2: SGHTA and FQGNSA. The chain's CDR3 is CASSLALTSGSGYEQYF. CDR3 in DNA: TGTGCCAGCAGCTTAGCCCTAACTAGCGGGAGTGGCTACGAGCAGTACTTC.

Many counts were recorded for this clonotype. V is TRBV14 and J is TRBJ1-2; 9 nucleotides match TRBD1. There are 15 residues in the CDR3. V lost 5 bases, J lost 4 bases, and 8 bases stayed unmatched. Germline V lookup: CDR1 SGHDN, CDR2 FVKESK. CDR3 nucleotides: TGTGCCAGCAGCGAGACACAGGGGGCCTTCTATGGCTACACCTTC. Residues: CASSETQGAFYGYTF.